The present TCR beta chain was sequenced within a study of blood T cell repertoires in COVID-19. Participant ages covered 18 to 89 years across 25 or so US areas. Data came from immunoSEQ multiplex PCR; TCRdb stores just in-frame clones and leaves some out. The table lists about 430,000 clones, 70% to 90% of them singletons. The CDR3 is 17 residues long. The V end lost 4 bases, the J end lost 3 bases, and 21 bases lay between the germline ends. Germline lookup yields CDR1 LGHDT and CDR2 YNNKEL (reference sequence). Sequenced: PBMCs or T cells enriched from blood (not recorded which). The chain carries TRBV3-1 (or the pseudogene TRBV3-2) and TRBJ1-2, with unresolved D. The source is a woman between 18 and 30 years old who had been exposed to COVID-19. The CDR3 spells CASSRKLSLGHDYGYTF. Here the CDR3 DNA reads TGTGCCAGCAGCCGAAAACTGTCCTTGGGCCACGACTATGGCTACACCTTC.